These 18 T cell receptor beta chains share one sample of origin, sequenced in a study of blood T cell repertoires in COVID-19. Assay used: immunoSEQ multiplex PCR; TCRdb lists only in-frame clones, some missing. Among about 170,000 clones listed, 65% to 85% were seen once. The sequencing input was peripheral blood. These receptors came from a human donor with acute or convalescent COVID-19. The donor label of this sample is uncertain.

The chain recombines TRBV9 with TRBJ1-1; tentatively, D is TRBD1 (6 bases). CDR1 and CDR2 from the germline V gene are SGDLS and YYNGEE. This CDR3 is 14 amino acids long. Trimming shortened V by 0 bases and J by 3 bases, and 9 bases separated the two germline ends. In nucleotides, the CDR3 is TGTGCCAGCAGCGTAGGGCAGGGGTACACTGAAGCTTTCTTT. Translating gives CASSVGQGYTEAFF.

CDR3 in amino acids: CASSSSRGQGNEKLFF. The CDR3 DNA sequence: TGTGCCAGCAGCTCTTCACGGGGACAGGGTAATGAAAAACTGTTTTTT. The chain couples TRBV7-9 to TRBJ1-4; 9 bases are shared with TRBD1. J gave up 4 bases and V 4 bases, and 7 bases lay outside the gene matches. This CDR3 comprises 16 residues. Germline V CDR1 and CDR2: SEHNR, FQNEAQ (reference sequence).

This sequence joins TRBV9 and TRBJ2-2; 9 bases map to TRBD2. Trimming removed 6 bases from V and 7 bases from J; junction bases left unmatched: 13. The CDR3 contains 16 residues. Germline CDR1 and CDR2: SGDLS and YYNGEE. CDR3 bases: TGTGCCAGCACCTCTAGCGGGGCCCTCCGCGGCGGGGAGCTGTTTTTT. Translation: CASTSSGALRGGELFF.

The chain links TRBV19 to TRBJ1-2, with D possibly being TRBD1 (6 bases). CDR1 LNHDA and CDR2 SQIVND come from the germline V gene (reference sequence). The CDR3 totals 14 residues. Deletions cut 2 bases from V and 8 bases from J, with 15 bases between. DNA for the CDR3: TGTGCCAGTAGTATAAATCGGGGGGCGCCAGGCTACACCTTC. This gives the protein CASSINRGAPGYTF.

This clone was observed a handful of times. This chain links TRBV5-1 with TRBJ2-4, with TRBD1 identical over 7 bases. Per the germline V gene, CDR1 is SGHRS and CDR2 is YFSETQ. This CDR3 region has 16 residues. Germline trimming cut 0 bases from V and 6 bases from J; bases unmatched to any gene: 9. The CDR3 nucleotides read TGCGCCAGCAGCTTGGGTAATCAGGGGGAGAGAAACATTCAGTACTTC. Its protein product is CASSLGNQGERNIQYF.

The chain links TRBV3-1 (or the pseudogene TRBV3-2) to TRBJ2-7; 9 bases fit TRBD2. The CDR3 has 16 amino acids. V shed 1 base and J 5 bases; nucleotides not matched to a gene: 9. Germline V gene data show CDR1 as LGHDT and CDR2 as YNNKEL (reference sequence). The CDR3 nucleotides are TGTGCCAGCAGCCAAGTAGTATCCAGCGGGGGGAACGAGCAGTACTTC. Protein product: CASSQVVSSGGNEQYF.

The chain uses TRBV28 and TRBJ1-1; D may be TRBD1 (6 bases). CDR1 is MDHEN and CDR2 is SYDVKM in the germline V gene. This CDR3 spans 15 amino acids. Trimming removed 3 bases at V and 1 base at J, with 12 bases between. CDR3 region: CASSFIGQSNTEAFF. The CDR3 DNA follows: TGTGCCAGCAGTTTTATCGGACAGTCGAACACTGAAGCTTTCTTT.

This clone appeared a single time. The chain uses TRBV19 and TRBJ2-3; D is possibly TRBD2 (5 bases). The length of the CDR3 is 14 residues. V was pared by 6 bases and J by 3 bases, with 13 bases between. Looked up from germline, CDR1 is LNHDA and CDR2 is SQIVND (reference sequence). In DNA form, the CDR3 reads TGTGCCAGTAGCAATAACGGGGTGACAGATACGCAGTATTTT. Translation: CASSNNGVTDTQYF.

V usage is TRBV19 and J usage is TRBJ1-2, with 7 bases that match TRBD1. CDR3 size: 16 residues. V was pared by 0 bases and J by 2 bases, with 6 bases of the junction left unmatched. Germline V gene lookup returns CDR1 LNHDA and CDR2 SQIVND (reference sequence). The CDR3 is CASSIDTTGWNYGYTF. CDR3 DNA sequence: TGTGCCAGTAGTATAGATACGACAGGGTGGAACTATGGCTACACCTTC. Full variable domain (rest looked up from reference TRBV19 and TRBJ1-2): DGGITQSPKYLFRKEGQNVTLSCEQNLNHDAMYWYRQDPGQGLRLIYYSQIVNDFQKGDIAEGYSVSREKKESFPLTVTSAQKNPTAFYLCASSIDTTGWNYGYTFGSGTRLTVV.

The chain couples TRBV15 to TRBJ1-3; unclear D gene. The length of the CDR3 is 16 residues. Germline V gives CDR1 LNHNV, CDR2 YYDKDF (reference sequence). V lost 7 bases and J 0 bases, leaving 16 bases between the germline ends. CDR3 region: CATTSRRAYSGNTIYF. The DNA of the CDR3 is TGTGCCACCACCTCGAGGAGAGCCTACTCTGGAAACACCATATATTTT.

This sequence joins TRBV2 and TRBJ1-4; D perhaps matches TRBD1 (6 bases). Germline assignment: CDR1 SNHLY and CDR2 FYNNEI. Trimming shortened V by 2 bases and J by 3 bases, and 10 bases separated the two germline ends. This CDR3 is 15 amino acids long. The CDR3 coding sequence is TGTGCCAGCAGTGAAACAGGGACACCTAATGAAAAACTGTTTTTT. It codes for CASSETGTPNEKLFF.

The chain links TRBV27 to TRBJ2-6; D possibly corresponds to TRBD2 (5 bases). There are 16 residues in the CDR3. V lost 4 bases and J 2 bases, leaving 12 bases between the germline ends. Germline CDR1 and CDR2: MNHEY and SMNVEV (reference sequence). The chain's CDR3 is CASSSYSGTGANVLTF. The DNA of the CDR3 is TGTGCCAGCAGTTCCTACAGCGGAACTGGGGCCAACGTCCTGACTTTC.

The V and J genes are TRBV29-1 and TRBJ2-6, with D hard to call. The germline CDR1 and CDR2 sequences are SQVTM and ANQGSEA. This CDR3 region has 13 residues. The CDR3 nucleotides read TGCGCGGTGTGGGTCTCTGGGGCCAACGTCCTGACTTTC. It yields the protein CAVWVSGANVLTF.

The genes are TRBV6-5 and TRBJ2-2, with 9 bases fitting TRBD1. This CDR3 is 14 amino acids long. The ends lost 7 bases at V and 2 bases at J; junction bases unmatched: 2. Germline CDR1 MNHEY, CDR2 SVGAGI. CDR3 amino acids: CASKQGANTGELFF. The CDR3 bases are TGTGCCAGCAAACAGGGGGCAAACACCGGGGAGCTGTTTTTT.

This chain uses TRBV2 with TRBJ1-5; possible D gene TRBD1, 5 bases. This CDR3 comprises 13 residues. Germline loops: CDR1 SNHLY, CDR2 FYNNEI. V was shortened by 6 bases and J by 8 bases, with 14 bases between the two germline ends. In DNA, the CDR3 is TGTGCCAGCAGGGACACCCCTCTCGAGCCCCAGCATTTT. Its protein is CASRDTPLEPQHF.

The rearrangement joins TRBV28 to TRBJ1-3, with D perhaps TRBD1 (6 bases). Germline loops: CDR1 MDHEN, CDR2 SYDVKM. V lost 6 bases and J 4 bases, leaving 16 bases between the germline ends. CDR3 length: 15 amino acids. In nucleotides, the CDR3 is TGTGCCAGCAGAAAAAGGGCAGGGGAAGGAAACACCATATATTTT. Amino acid sequence: CASRKRAGEGNTIYF.

The J gene is TRBJ1-5, the V gene TRBV5-1, with TRBD1 matching 8 bases. CDR1 is SGHRS, CDR2 YFSETQ, per germline. Trimming cost V 4 bases and J 3 bases; bases outside gene matches: 6. The length of the CDR3 is 15 residues. The CDR3 bases are TGCGCCAGCAGCGTAGGACAGGGCCTCAATCAGCCCCAGCATTTT. The encoded protein is CASSVGQGLNQPQHF. Using reference TRBV5-1 and TRBJ1-5 for the parts outside the CDR3, the full variable domain is KAGVTQTPRYLIKTRGQQVTLSCSPISGHRSVSWYQQTPGQGLQFLFEYFSETQRNKGNFPGRFSGRQFSNSRSEMNVSTLELGDSALYLCASSVGQGLNQPQHFGDGTRLSIL.

J is TRBJ2-2 and V is TRBV4-1; 12 nucleotides match TRBD2. V was pared by 4 bases and J by 0 bases, with 3 bases of the junction left unmatched. Per germline, CDR1 MGHRA and CDR2 YSYEKL. This CDR3 has 17 residues. For the CDR3, the DNA is TGCGCCAGCAGCCCTAGCGGGAGGGGGTCGAACACCGGGGAGCTGTTTTTT. It encodes CASSPSGRGSNTGELFF.